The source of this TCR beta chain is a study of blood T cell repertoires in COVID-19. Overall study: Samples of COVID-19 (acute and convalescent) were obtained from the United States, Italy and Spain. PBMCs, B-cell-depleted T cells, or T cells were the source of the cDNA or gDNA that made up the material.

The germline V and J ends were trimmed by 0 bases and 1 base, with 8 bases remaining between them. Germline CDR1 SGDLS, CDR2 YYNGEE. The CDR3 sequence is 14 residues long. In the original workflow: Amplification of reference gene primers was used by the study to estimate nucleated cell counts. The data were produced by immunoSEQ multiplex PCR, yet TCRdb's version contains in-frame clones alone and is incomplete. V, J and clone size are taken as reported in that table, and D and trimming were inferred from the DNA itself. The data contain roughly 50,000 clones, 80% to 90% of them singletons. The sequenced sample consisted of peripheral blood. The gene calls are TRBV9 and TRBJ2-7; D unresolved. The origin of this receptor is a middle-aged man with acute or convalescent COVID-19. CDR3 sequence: CASSVEPVSYEQYF. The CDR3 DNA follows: TGTGCCAGCAGCGTAGAACCAGTATCCTACGAGCAGTACTTC. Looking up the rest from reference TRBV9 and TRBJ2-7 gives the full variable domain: DSGVTQTPKHLITATGQRVTLRCSPRSGDLSVYWYQQSLDQGLQFLIQYYNGEERAKGNILERFSAQQFPDLHSELNLSSLELGDSALYFCASSVEPVSYEQYFGPGTRLTVT.